Each of the 27 T cell receptor beta chains below was sequenced from the same sample in a study of blood T cell repertoires in COVID-19. Profiled with immunoSEQ multiplex PCR; TCRdb holds only in-frame clones, not every one. The table has more than 300,000 clones, 70% to 90% seen once. The sequenced sample consisted of PBMCs or T cells enriched from blood (not recorded which). Receptors were obtained from a woman in her 30s who had recovered from COVID-19.

The chain is built from TRBV19 and TRBJ1-6; the match to TRBD1 covers 10 bases. The CDR3 spans 16 residues. The junction had 2 bases not matched to a gene; V was cut back by 6 bases and J by 0 bases. CDR1 LNHDA and CDR2 SQIVND come from the germline V gene (reference sequence). The CDR3 DNA sequence: TGTGCCAGTAGGGGACAGGGGAGCTCCTATAATTCACCCCTCCACTTT. It is translated as CASRGQGSSYNSPLHF.

The chain combines TRBV3-1 (or the pseudogene TRBV3-2) with TRBJ1-6; D remains ambiguous. The V gene's germline CDR1 is LGHDT and CDR2 YNNKEL (reference sequence). V gave up 4 bases and J gave up 14 bases, with 12 bases separating them. The CDR3 loop spans 12 amino acids. The CDR3 DNA reads as TGTGCCAGCAGCCGAACGCGCTCGTCCCTCCACTTT. Translation gives CASSRTRSSLHF.

The genes are TRBV11-2 and TRBJ2-3; possible D gene TRBD2, 6 bases. With 5 bases removed from V and 9 bases from J, the gap between germline ends came to 12 bases. Germline V gene data show CDR1 as SGHAT and CDR2 as FQNNGV. This CDR3 has 12 residues. CDR3 in amino acids: CASSPAGPTQYF. The CDR3 coding sequence is TGTGCCAGCAGCCCGGCGGGACCCACGCAGTATTTT.

V and J are TRBV9 and TRBJ2-5; 9 bases line up with TRBD1. Germline assignment: CDR1 SGDLS and CDR2 YYNGEE. The CDR3 covers 15 residues. The J segment lost 0 bases and the V segment lost 4 bases, leaving 4 bases of the junction unmatched. The DNA for the CDR3 is TGTGCCAGCAGCAGGACAGGGGACGACCAAGAGACCCAGTACTTC. Amino acid sequence: CASSRTGDDQETQYF.

V gene TRBV5-1 combines with J gene TRBJ2-1; 8 bases agree with TRBD2. Germline CDR1 SGHRS, CDR2 YFSETQ. The CDR3 totals 15 residues. The ends lost 2 bases at V and 4 bases at J; junction bases unmatched: 5. The CDR3 sequence is CASSFPGGTYNEQFF. In DNA form, the CDR3 reads TGCGCCAGCAGCTTCCCGGGGGGGACATACAATGAGCAGTTCTTC. The variable domain in full, with the rest retrieved from reference TRBV5-1 and TRBJ2-1, is KAGVTQTPRYLIKTRGQQVTLSCSPISGHRSVSWYQQTPGQGLQFLFEYFSETQRNKGNFPGRFSGRQFSNSRSEMNVSTLELGDSALYLCASSFPGGTYNEQFFGPGTRLTVL.

CDR3 in DNA: TGTGCCAGCAGCCCAAATTCCCCGGGACTAGCAGAGACCCAGTACTTC. It translates to CASSPNSPGLAETQYF. The chain joins TRBV3-1 (or the pseudogene TRBV3-2) to TRBJ2-5, with 9 positions matching TRBD2. The CDR3 sequence is 16 residues long. V shed 4 bases and J 4 bases; nucleotides not matched to a gene: 10. Germline loops: CDR1 LGHDT, CDR2 YNNKEL (reference sequence).

The chain is built from TRBV6-2 or TRBV6-3 and TRBJ2-1, with D tentatively TRBD2 (5 bases). The CDR3 has 14 residues. Germline V CDR1 and CDR2: MNHEY, SVGEGT. Between the trimmed V and J ends, which lost 5 bases and 4 bases, there was a span of 12 bases. CDR3 sequence (DNA): TGTGCCAGCAGTCCACCCGACTATTACAATGAGCAGTTCTTC. It yields the protein CASSPPDYYNEQFF.

The chain carries TRBV5-1 and TRBJ2-5; no definite D call. CDR3 length: 15 residues. Trimming left V 0 bases short and J 0 bases short, with 9 bases between. Germline V lookup: CDR1 SGHRS, CDR2 YFSETQ. CDR3 DNA sequence: TGCGCCAGCAGCTTGGGAGGCGAGTACCAAGAGACCCAGTACTTC. Its protein product is CASSLGGEYQETQYF.

J is TRBJ1-2 and V is TRBV15; 10 bases map to TRBD1. J was trimmed by 4 bases and V by 3 bases; bases with no gene match: 11. The CDR3 consists of 17 residues. In germline, CDR1 is LNHNV, CDR2 YYDKDF (reference sequence). CDR3 bases: TGTGCCACCAGCAGCCATGGGGGACAGGGGAGATCCTATGGCTACACCTTC. Its translation is CATSSHGGQGRSYGYTF.

The V and J genes are TRBV5-1 and TRBJ2-6; no firm D call. Germline V gives CDR1 SGHRS, CDR2 YFSETQ. The V gene lost 0 bases and the J gene lost 2 bases, with 9 bases spanning the gap. There are 16 residues in the CDR3. CDR3 nucleotides: TGCGCCAGCAGCTTGGCCCGGGTACCTGGGGCCAACGTCCTGACTTTC. Translation: CASSLARVPGANVLTF. Filled out from reference TRBV5-1 and TRBJ2-6, the complete variable domain reads KAGVTQTPRYLIKTRGQQVTLSCSPISGHRSVSWYQQTPGQGLQFLFEYFSETQRNKGNFPGRFSGRQFSNSRSEMNVSTLELGDSALYLCASSLARVPGANVLTFGAGSRLTVL.

The chain employs TRBV9 and TRBJ2-1, with a weak D call TRBD2 (5 bases). Between the trimmed V and J ends, which lost 0 bases and 7 bases, there was a span of 17 bases. Germline lookup yields CDR1 SGDLS and CDR2 YYNGEE. The CDR3 consists of 16 residues. The CDR3 here is CASSVGGRGILNEQFF. The CDR3 nucleotides are TGTGCCAGCAGCGTAGGAGGCCGGGGAATATTGAATGAGCAGTTCTTC.

The table lists this clone with a few counts. This rearrangement joins TRBV5-4 to TRBJ2-3; D ambiguous. CDR1 is SGHNT and CDR2 is YYREEE in the germline V gene (reference sequence). V lost 5 bases to trimming and J lost 7 bases, with 11 bases between them. This CDR3 comprises 12 residues. CDR3 amino acids: CASRRRGNTQYF. In nucleotides, the CDR3 is TGTGCCAGCAGACGCCGAGGAAATACGCAGTATTTT.

The chain has TRBV2 and TRBJ2-4; possible D gene TRBD2, 5 bases. The germline V gene encodes CDR1 SNHLY and CDR2 FYNNEI. Trimming took off 2 bases at V and 1 base at J, with 18 bases between the two ends. The CDR3 runs 18 residues. CDR3 in DNA: TGTGCCAGCAGTGAATCCCGAGAAAGAGGGTTGGCCAAAAACATTCAGTACTTC. Protein: CASSESRERGLAKNIQYF.

V gene TRBV4-1 combines with J gene TRBJ1-6; D ambiguous. Germline CDR1 reads MGHRA; CDR2 reads YSYEKL. CDR3 length: 15 amino acids. The V end lost 3 bases, the J end lost 1 base, and 7 bases lay between the germline ends. The CDR3 DNA follows: TGCGCCAGCAGCCAGCCTAATTCCTATAATTCACCCCTCCACTTT. Its protein product is CASSQPNSYNSPLHF.

This rearrangement joins TRBV5-6 to TRBJ2-5, with D perhaps matching TRBD2 (6 bases). Per the germline V gene, CDR1 is SGHDT and CDR2 is YYEEEE. Trimming pared 2 bases from V and 2 bases from J, leaving 13 bases between. There are 15 residues in the CDR3. The chain's CDR3 is CASSFDGRRQETQYF. The CDR3 coding sequence is TGTGCCAGCAGCTTCGATGGGAGGCGACAAGAGACCCAGTACTTC.

This chain joins TRBV7-8 and TRBJ2-1, with a tentative D call TRBD1 (6 bases). The CDR3 is 15 amino acids. Trimming took off 1 base at V and 2 bases at J, with 9 bases between the two ends. Germline CDR1 and CDR2: SGHVS and FQNEAQ. The chain's CDR3 is CASSLEGVPYNEQFF. The CDR3 DNA reads as TGTGCCAGCAGCTTAGAGGGGGTGCCCTACAATGAGCAGTTCTTC.

V usage is TRBV29-1 and J usage is TRBJ1-1; D might be TRBD1 (5 bases). Germline lookup yields CDR1 SQVTM and CDR2 ANQGSEA. The ends were cut back, 7 bases at V and 4 bases at J, with 10 bases in the middle. There are 11 residues in the CDR3. In DNA, the CDR3 is TGCAGCGCAAGGGGTTTCACTGAAGCTTTCTTT. This codes for CSARGFTEAFF.

This clone appeared a single time. The V gene is TRBV5-1, the J gene TRBJ1-2; TRBD1 agrees at 9 bases. Trimming cost V 0 bases and J 6 bases; bases outside gene matches: 3. The CDR3 consists of 14 residues. Germline CDR1 SGHRS, CDR2 YFSETQ. The CDR3 nucleotides are TGCGCCAGCAGCTTGGACAGGGGGCCAAATGGCTACACCTTC. Translating gives CASSLDRGPNGYTF.

In this sample, this clone turned up once. This chain uses TRBV6-6 with TRBJ2-7, with a tentative D call TRBD2 (5 bases). Trimming left V 2 bases short and J 0 bases short, with 14 bases between. CDR1 and CDR2 (germline): MNHNY, SVGAGI (reference sequence). This CDR3 has 16 amino acids. The CDR3 here is CASSYPGVAVSYEQYF. CDR3 nucleotide sequence: TGTGCCAGCAGTTACCCCGGGGTAGCCGTCTCCTACGAGCAGTACTTC.

The gene calls are TRBV10-3 and TRBJ1-6, with 7 nucleotides matching TRBD1. This CDR3 is built from 17 residues. With V trimmed by 3 bases and J by 4 bases, 9 bases remained unmatched. Germline CDR1 ENHRY, CDR2 SYGVKD. CDR3 nucleotide sequence: TGTGCCATCAGTGACGGGCAGGGGGGACCTTATAATTCACCCCTCCACTTT. Amino acids: CAISDGQGGPYNSPLHF.

This chain joins TRBV11-2 and TRBJ2-5; the D gene is possibly TRBD1 (5 bases). Germline CDR1 SGHAT, CDR2 FQNNGV. This CDR3 is built from 14 residues. Trimming removed 1 base from V and 2 bases from J, with 8 bases in between. CDR3 region: CASSLGTRQETQYF. For the CDR3, the DNA is TGTGCCAGCAGCTTAGGGACAAGACAAGAGACCCAGTACTTC.

V usage is TRBV7-2 and J usage is TRBJ2-7, with 10 nucleotides matching TRBD2. Trimming cost V 3 bases and J 4 bases; bases outside gene matches: 6. Germline loops: CDR1 SGHTA, CDR2 FQGNSA. The CDR3 spans 15 residues. CDR3 bases: TGTGCCAGCAGCTTCAGACTAGCGGGTAAATACGAGCAGTACTTC. It is translated as CASSFRLAGKYEQYF.

CDR3 in amino acids: CASSSAGVEEKLFF. The CDR3 DNA sequence: TGCGCCAGCAGCTCCGCGGGTGTTGAAGAAAAACTGTTTTTT. The rearrangement joins TRBV5-1 to TRBJ1-4; D is uncertain. V gave up 3 bases and J gave up 8 bases, with 14 bases separating them. There are 14 residues in the CDR3. In germline, CDR1 is SGHRS, CDR2 YFSETQ. The whole variable domain, remainder taken from reference TRBV5-1 and TRBJ1-4, is KAGVTQTPRYLIKTRGQQVTLSCSPISGHRSVSWYQQTPGQGLQFLFEYFSETQRNKGNFPGRFSGRQFSNSRSEMNVSTLELGDSALYLCASSSAGVEEKLFFGSGTQLSVL.

V usage is TRBV12-5 and J usage is TRBJ2-1, with D perhaps matching TRBD1 (5 bases). Trimming took off 7 bases at V and 7 bases at J, with 14 bases between the two ends. Germline V gives CDR1 LGHNT, CDR2 FRNRAP. The CDR3 loop spans 13 amino acids. The CDR3 nucleotides read TGTGCTAGTGCCACATCCAGGGCAAATGAGCAGTTCTTC. Its protein product is CASATSRANEQFF.

The rearrangement uses TRBV27 and TRBJ1-1, with 9 nucleotides matching TRBD1. Germline CDR1 and CDR2: MNHEY and SMNVEV (reference sequence). This CDR3 is built from 14 residues. V shed 8 bases and J 1 base; nucleotides not matched to a gene: 5. The CDR3 region is CASVGTGRNTEAFF. CDR3 sequence (DNA): TGTGCCAGCGTTGGGACAGGGCGGAACACTGAAGCTTTCTTT.

V gene TRBV14 combines with J gene TRBJ2-1; no reliable D call. The CDR3 runs to 13 residues. The V and J ends lost 1 base and 9 bases respectively, with 10 bases between them. Per the germline V gene, CDR1 is SGHDN and CDR2 is FVKESK. CDR3 in amino acids: CASSQVAVGEQFF. As DNA, the CDR3 is TGTGCCAGCAGCCAAGTCGCGGTAGGTGAGCAGTTCTTC.

The chain uses TRBV9 and TRBJ2-5; 8 bases fit TRBD2. The V gene's germline CDR1 is SGDLS and CDR2 YYNGEE. The CDR3 spans 14 residues. With 6 bases clipped from V and 4 bases from J, the junction kept 8 bases outside the gene matches. The CDR3 region has the DNA TGTGCCAGCAACCTCGGGGGGGCCTCAGAGACCCAGTACTTC. Protein sequence: CASNLGGASETQYF.